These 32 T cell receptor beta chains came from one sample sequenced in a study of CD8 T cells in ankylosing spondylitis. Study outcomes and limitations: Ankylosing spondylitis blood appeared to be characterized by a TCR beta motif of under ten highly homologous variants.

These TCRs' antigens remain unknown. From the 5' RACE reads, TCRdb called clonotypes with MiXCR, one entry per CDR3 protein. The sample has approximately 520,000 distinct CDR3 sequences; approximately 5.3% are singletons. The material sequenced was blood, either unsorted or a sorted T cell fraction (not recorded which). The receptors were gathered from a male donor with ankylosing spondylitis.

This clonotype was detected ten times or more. The DNA of the CDR3 is TGTGCCAGCAGTAGAACTTTTAGCACAGATACGCAGTATTTT. This codes for CASSRTFSTDTQYF. The J gene is TRBJ2-3, the V gene TRBV12-3 or TRBV12-4; D gene unclear. V lost 5 bases and J 0 bases, leaving 9 bases between the germline ends. The CDR3 is 14 residues long.

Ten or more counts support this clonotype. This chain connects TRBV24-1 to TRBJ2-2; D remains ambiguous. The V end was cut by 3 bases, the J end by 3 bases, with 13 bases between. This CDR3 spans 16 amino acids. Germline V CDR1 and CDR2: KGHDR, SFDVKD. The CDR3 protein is CATSDRYKDDTGELFF. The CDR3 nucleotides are TGTGCCACCAGTGATCGCTACAAGGATGACACCGGGGAGCTGTTTTTT.

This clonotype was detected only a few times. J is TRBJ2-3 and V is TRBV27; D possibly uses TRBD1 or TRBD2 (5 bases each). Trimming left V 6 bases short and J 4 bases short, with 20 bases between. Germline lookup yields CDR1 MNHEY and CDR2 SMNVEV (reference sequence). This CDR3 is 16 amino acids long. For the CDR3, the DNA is TGTGCCAGCAGGGGGTTTTGGGGGTACGGCGCAGATACGCAGTATTTT. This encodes CASRGFWGYGADTQYF.

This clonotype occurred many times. The CDR3 bases are TGTGCCAGCAGCGAGGGGACCACAGATACGCAGTATTTT. This codes for CASSEGTTDTQYF. This chain links TRBV7-3 with TRBJ2-3, with D possibly being TRBD1 or TRBD2 (5 bases each). The CDR3 is 13 residues long. V was trimmed by 5 bases and J by 2 bases, leaving 8 bases between them. Germline V gene sequence: CDR1 SGHTA, CDR2 FQGTGA.

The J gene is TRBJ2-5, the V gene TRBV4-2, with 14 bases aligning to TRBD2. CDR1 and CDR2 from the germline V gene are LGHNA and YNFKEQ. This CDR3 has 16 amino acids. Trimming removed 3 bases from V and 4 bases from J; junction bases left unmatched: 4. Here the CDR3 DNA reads TGTGCCAGCAGCCAGGGGGGGACTAGCGGGAGAGAGACCCAGTACTTC. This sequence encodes CASSQGGTSGRETQYF.

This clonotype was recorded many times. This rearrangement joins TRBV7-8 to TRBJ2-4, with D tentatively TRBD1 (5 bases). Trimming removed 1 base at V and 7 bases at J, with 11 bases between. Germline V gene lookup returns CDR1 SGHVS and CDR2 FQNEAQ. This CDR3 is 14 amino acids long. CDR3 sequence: CASSLERRQNIQYF. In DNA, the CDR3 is TGTGCCAGCAGCTTAGAGAGACGACAGAACATTCAGTACTTC.

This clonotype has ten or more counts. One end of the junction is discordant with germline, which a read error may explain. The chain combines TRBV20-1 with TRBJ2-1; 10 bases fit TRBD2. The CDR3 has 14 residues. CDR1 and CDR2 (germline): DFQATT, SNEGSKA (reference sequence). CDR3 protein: CSAKEREGYNEQFF. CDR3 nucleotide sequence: TGCAGCGCTAAGGAGCGGGAGGGTTACAATGAGCAGTTCTTC.

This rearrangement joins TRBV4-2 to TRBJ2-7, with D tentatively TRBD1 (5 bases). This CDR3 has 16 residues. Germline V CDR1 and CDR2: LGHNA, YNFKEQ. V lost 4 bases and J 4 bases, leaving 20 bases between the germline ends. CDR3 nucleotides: TGTGCCAGCAGCCCCCTCAGGGTGTCGTTGGAGTACGAGCAGTACTTC. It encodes CASSPLRVSLEYEQYF.

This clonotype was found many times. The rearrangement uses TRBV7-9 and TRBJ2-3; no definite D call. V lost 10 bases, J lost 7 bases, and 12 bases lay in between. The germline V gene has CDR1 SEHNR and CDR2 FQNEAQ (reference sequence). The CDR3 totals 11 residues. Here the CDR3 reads CATLWRNTQYF. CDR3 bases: TGTGCCACCCTTTGGCGGAATACGCAGTATTTT.

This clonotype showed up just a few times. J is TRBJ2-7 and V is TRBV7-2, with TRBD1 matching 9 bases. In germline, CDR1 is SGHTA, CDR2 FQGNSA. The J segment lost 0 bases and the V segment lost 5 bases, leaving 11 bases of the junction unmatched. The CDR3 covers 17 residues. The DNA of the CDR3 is TGTGCCAGCAGCCCTAGAGCTGGGACAGGGAGCTCCTACGAGCAGTACTTC. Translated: CASSPRAGTGSSYEQYF.

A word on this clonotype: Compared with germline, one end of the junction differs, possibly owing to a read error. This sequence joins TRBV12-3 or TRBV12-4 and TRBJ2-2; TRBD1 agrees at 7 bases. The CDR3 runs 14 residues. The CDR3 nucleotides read TGTGCCAGCAGCTGGACAGGCAACACCGGGGAGCGGTTTTTT. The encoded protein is CASSWTGNTGERFF.

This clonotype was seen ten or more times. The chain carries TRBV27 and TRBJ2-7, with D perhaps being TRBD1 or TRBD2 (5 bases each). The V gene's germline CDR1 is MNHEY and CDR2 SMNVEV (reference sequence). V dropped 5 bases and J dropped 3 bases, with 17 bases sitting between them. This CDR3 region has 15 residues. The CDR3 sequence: CASSPRTGPGYEQYF. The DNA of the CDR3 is TGTGCCAGCAGTCCAAGAACGGGACCGGGCTACGAGCAGTACTTC.

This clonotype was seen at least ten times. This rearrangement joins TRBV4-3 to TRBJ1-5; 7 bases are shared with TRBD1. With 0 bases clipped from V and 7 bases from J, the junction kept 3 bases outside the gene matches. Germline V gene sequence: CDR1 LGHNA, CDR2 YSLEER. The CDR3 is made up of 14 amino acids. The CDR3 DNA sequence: TGCGCCAGCAGCCAAGAACAGGGGAGGCAGCCCCAGCATTTT. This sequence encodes CASSQEQGRQPQHF.

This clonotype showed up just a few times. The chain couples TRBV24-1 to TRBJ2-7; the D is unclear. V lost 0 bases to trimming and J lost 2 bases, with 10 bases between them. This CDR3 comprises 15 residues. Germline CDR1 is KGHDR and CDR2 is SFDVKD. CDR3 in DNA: TGTGCCACCAGTGATTTGACAGCCGGCGCCTACGAGCAGTACTTC. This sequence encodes CATSDLTAGAYEQYF.

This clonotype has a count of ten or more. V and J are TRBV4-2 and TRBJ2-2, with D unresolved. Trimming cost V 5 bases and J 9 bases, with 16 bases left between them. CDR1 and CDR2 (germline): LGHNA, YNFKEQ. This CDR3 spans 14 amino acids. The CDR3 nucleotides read TGTGCCAGCAGCTGGGCGGAAGGGCTTAGGGAGCTGTTTTTT. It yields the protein CASSWAEGLRELFF.

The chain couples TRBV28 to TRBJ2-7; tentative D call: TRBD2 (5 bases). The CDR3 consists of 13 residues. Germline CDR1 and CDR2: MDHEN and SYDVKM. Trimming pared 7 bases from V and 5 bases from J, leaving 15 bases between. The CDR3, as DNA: TGTGCCAGCACCTCTAGCAGTCTCCACGAGCAGTACTTC. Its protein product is CASTSSSLHEQYF.

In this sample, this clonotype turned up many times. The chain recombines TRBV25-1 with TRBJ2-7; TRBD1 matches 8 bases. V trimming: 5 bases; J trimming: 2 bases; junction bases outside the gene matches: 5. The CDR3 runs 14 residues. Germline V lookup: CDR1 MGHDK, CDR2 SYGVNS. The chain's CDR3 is CASSTRTGTYEQYF. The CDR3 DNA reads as TGTGCCAGCAGTACAAGGACAGGGACCTACGAGCAGTACTTC.

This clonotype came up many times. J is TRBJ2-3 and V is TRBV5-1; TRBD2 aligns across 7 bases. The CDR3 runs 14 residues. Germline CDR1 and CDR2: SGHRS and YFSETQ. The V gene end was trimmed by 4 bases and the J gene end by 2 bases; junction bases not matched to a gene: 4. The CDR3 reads CASSPLAITDTQYF. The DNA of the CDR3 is TGCGCCAGCAGCCCACTAGCGATCACAGATACGCAGTATTTT. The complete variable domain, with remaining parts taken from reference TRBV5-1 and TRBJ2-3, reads KAGVTQTPRYLIKTRGQQVTLSCSPISGHRSVSWYQQTPGQGLQFLFEYFSETQRNKGNFPGRFSGRQFSNSRSEMNVSTLELGDSALYLCASSPLAITDTQYFGPGTRLTVL.

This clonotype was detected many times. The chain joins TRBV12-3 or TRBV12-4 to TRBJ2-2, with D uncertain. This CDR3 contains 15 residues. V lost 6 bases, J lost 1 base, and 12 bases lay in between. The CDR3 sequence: CASRPVSENTGELFF. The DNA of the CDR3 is TGTGCCAGCAGGCCCGTGTCCGAGAACACCGGGGAGCTGTTTTTT.

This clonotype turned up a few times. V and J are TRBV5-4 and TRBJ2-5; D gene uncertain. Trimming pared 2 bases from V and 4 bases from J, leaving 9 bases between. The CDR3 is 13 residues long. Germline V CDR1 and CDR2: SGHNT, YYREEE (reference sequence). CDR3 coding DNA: TGTGCCAGCAGCTTTTTGGCGTCAGAGACCCAGTACTTC. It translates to CASSFLASETQYF.

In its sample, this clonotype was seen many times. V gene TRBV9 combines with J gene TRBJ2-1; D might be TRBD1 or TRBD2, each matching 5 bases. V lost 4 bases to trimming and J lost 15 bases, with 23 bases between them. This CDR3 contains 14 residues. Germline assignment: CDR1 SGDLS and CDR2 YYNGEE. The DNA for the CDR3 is TGTGCCAGCAGCCCCTTTTTGGGGGATTGGCCCCCGTTCTTC. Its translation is CASSPFLGDWPPFF.

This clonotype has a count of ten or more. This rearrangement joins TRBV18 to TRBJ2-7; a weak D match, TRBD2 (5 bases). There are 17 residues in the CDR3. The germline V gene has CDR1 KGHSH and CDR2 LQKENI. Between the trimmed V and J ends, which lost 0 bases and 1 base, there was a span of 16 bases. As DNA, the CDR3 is TGTGCCAGCTCACCACCGGCCGGGCGGGTCCTTTCCTACGAGCAGTACTTC. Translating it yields CASSPPAGRVLSYEQYF.

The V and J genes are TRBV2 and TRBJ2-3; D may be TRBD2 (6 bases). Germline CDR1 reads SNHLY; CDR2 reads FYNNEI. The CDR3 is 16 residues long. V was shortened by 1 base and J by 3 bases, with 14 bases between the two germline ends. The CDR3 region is CASSEVWGGWTDTQYF. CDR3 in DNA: TGTGCCAGCAGTGAAGTCTGGGGAGGTTGGACAGATACGCAGTATTTT.

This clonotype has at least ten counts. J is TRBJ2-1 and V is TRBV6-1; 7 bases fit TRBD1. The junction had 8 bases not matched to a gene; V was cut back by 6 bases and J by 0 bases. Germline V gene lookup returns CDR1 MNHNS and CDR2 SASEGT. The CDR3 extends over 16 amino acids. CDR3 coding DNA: TGTGCCAGCAGGAGGGGGCAGGGAAGCTCCTACAATGAGCAGTTCTTC. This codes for CASRRGQGSSYNEQFF.

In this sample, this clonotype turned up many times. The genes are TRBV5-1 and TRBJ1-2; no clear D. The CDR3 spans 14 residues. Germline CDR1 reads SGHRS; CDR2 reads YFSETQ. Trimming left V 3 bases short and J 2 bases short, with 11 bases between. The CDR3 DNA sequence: TGCGCCAGCAGCTCGGGCAGCGGAAACTATGGCTACACCTTC. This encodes CASSSGSGNYGYTF.

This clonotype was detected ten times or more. This chain's CDR3 is CASSPRREGPSTDTQYF. In DNA, the CDR3 is TGTGCCAGCAGCCCCCGCCGGGAGGGGCCTAGCACAGATACGCAGTATTTT. The chain joins TRBV7-9 to TRBJ2-3; TRBD2 aligns across 8 bases. Per the germline V gene, CDR1 is SEHNR and CDR2 is FQNEAQ (reference sequence). The CDR3 length is 17 residues. Unmatched junction bases numbered 10, after V lost 5 bases and J lost 0 bases.

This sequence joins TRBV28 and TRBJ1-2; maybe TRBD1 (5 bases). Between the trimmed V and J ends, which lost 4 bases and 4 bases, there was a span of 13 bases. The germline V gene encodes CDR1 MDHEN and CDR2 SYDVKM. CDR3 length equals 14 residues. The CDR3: CASSSGLLGYGYTF. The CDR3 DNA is TGTGCCAGCAGTTCGGGACTTCTGGGCTATGGCTACACCTTC.

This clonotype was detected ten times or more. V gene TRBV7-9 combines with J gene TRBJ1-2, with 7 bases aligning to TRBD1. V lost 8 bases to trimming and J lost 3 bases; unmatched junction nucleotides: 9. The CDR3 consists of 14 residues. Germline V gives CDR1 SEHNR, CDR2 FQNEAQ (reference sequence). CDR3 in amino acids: CASQTRGQDYGYTF. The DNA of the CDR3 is TGTGCCAGCCAAACGAGGGGGCAGGACTATGGCTACACCTTC. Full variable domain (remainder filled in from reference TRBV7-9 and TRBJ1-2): DTGVSQNPRHKITKRGQNVTFRCDPISEHNRLYWYRQTLGQGPEFLTYFQNEAQLEKSRLLSDRFSAERPKGSFSTLEIQRTEQGDSAMYLCASQTRGQDYGYTFGSGTRLTVV.

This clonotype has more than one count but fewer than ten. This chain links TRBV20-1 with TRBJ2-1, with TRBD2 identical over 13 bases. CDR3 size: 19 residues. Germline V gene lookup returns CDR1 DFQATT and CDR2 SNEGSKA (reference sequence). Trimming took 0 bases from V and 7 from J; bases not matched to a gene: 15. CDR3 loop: CSARDLAPGTSGGANEQFF. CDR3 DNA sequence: TGCAGTGCTAGAGATTTGGCCCCGGGAACTAGCGGGGGGGCGAATGAGCAGTTCTTC.

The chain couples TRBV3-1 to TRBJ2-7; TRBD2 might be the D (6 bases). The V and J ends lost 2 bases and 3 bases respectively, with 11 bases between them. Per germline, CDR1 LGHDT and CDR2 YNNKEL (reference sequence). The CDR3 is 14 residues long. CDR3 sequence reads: CASSQKRGNYEQYF. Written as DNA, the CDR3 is TGTGCCAGCAGCCAAAAACGCGGGAACTACGAGCAGTACTTC.

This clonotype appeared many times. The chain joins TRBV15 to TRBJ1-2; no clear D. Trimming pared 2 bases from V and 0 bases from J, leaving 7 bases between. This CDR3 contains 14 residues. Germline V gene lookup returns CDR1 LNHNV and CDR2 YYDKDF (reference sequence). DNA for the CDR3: TGTGCCACCAGCAGATCCTTAGCTAACTATGGCTACACCTTC. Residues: CATSRSLANYGYTF.

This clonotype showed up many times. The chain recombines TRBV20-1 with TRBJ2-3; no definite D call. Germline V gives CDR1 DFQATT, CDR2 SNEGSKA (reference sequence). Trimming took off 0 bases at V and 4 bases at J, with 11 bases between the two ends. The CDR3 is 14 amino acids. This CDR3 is CSARDPLWADTQYF. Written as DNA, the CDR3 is TGCAGTGCTAGAGACCCTCTCTGGGCAGATACGCAGTATTTT.